Listed here are 23 T cell receptor beta chains from one sample, sequenced in a study of radiotherapy plus CTLA-4 blockade in lung cancer. The table came from immunoSEQ multiplex PCR; TCRdb's copy has only in-frame clones and leaves some out. The sample records around 63,000 clones, approximately 79% being singletons. The sample here was peripheral blood, taken from a patient treated with radiotherapy plus ipilimumab. The receptors here all came from a human donor with non-small cell lung cancer whose response to radiotherapy plus ipilimumab could not be evaluated. Some clones in this sample may be carry-over from other donors' samples.

This sequence joins TRBV6-5 and TRBJ2-7; TRBD2 aligns across 7 bases. Germline lookup yields CDR1 MNHEY and CDR2 SVGAGI. Unmatched junction bases numbered 8, after V lost 0 bases and J lost 6 bases. The CDR3 is 15 amino acids. CDR3 sequence (DNA): TGTGCCAGCAGTTACTCGATGGGGGGGGAGCGCGAGCAGTACTTC. This translates into CASSYSMGGEREQYF.

J is TRBJ1-2 and V is TRBV19; 9 nucleotides match TRBD1. CDR1 is LNHDA and CDR2 is SQIVND in the germline V gene (reference sequence). J lost 4 bases, V lost 4 bases, and 10 bases had no gene match. This CDR3 comprises 16 residues. The DNA for the CDR3 is TGTGCCAGTAGTACCCGGACAGGGGCGCAGGTCTATGGCTACACCTTC. This sequence encodes CASSTRTGAQVYGYTF.

CDR3 coding DNA: TGTGCCAGCAGCTTAAGGGAGCCGGCCCCACGAGCAGATACGCAGTATTTT. Protein: CASSLREPAPRADTQYF. This chain connects TRBV7-2 to TRBJ2-3, with D possibly TRBD2 on 5 matching bases. The germline V and J ends were trimmed by 2 bases and 4 bases, with 19 bases remaining between them. In germline, CDR1 is SGHTA, CDR2 FQGNSA. This CDR3 has 17 amino acids.

This clone was seen ten or more times. One junction end disagrees with the germline gene, perhaps due to a read error. The chain joins TRBV28 to TRBJ1-3; perhaps TRBD1 as D (6 bases). Germline CDR1 MDHEN, CDR2 SYDVKM. There are 17 residues in the CDR3. The CDR3 nucleotides are TGTGCCAGCAGCTTAGGGGGGAGGGCTCTCACTGGTAACACCATATATTTT. Residues: CASSLGGRALTGNTIYF.

V is TRBV5-1 and J is TRBJ1-4; a possible D gene is TRBD1 (6 bases). The CDR3 is made up of 15 amino acids. The germline V and J ends were trimmed by 2 bases and 8 bases, with 16 bases remaining between them. Germline V gene lookup returns CDR1 SGHRS and CDR2 YFSETQ. Here the CDR3 reads CASSLAGTMEEKLFF. In DNA, the CDR3 is TGCGCCAGCAGCTTAGCCGGGACAATGGAGGAAAAACTGTTTTTT.

The genes are TRBV5-6 and TRBJ1-1; 8 positions match TRBD1. The CDR3 extends over 15 amino acids. Germline trimming cut 4 bases from V and 5 bases from J; bases unmatched to any gene: 10. Germline CDR1 SGHDT, CDR2 YYEEEE. CDR3 DNA sequence: TGTGCCAGCAGCGATCTACAGGGGGTTCCAACTGAAGCTTTCTTT. This sequence encodes CASSDLQGVPTEAFF.

The CDR3 DNA reads TGTGCCAGCAGCGTAGTGCAGGGGTCTGGCAATGAGCAGTTCTTC. It yields the protein CASSVVQGSGNEQFF. The V gene is TRBV9, the J gene TRBJ2-1; perhaps TRBD1 as D (6 bases). CDR1 is SGDLS, CDR2 YYNGEE, per germline. Trimming shortened V by 0 bases and J by 6 bases, and 13 bases separated the two germline ends. The CDR3 runs 15 residues.

This rearrangement joins TRBV30 to TRBJ1-3; D is undetermined. Germline V gene lookup returns CDR1 GTSNPN and CDR2 SVGIG (reference sequence). This CDR3 region has 16 residues. V was pared by 0 bases and J by 2 bases, with 14 bases between. CDR3: CAWSVLGPVTGNTIYF. CDR3 sequence (DNA): TGTGCCTGGAGTGTACTAGGGCCGGTGACTGGAAACACCATATATTTT.

The genes are TRBV18 and TRBJ2-3; maybe TRBD2 (6 bases). V lost 2 bases and J 4 bases, leaving 16 bases between the germline ends. This CDR3 region has 16 residues. Germline CDR1 is KGHSH and CDR2 is LQKENI. The CDR3 region is CASSPWGGAGPDTQYF. CDR3 nucleotides: TGTGCCAGCTCACCATGGGGCGGGGCGGGCCCAGATACGCAGTATTTT.

V is TRBV6-5 and J is TRBJ1-6; perhaps TRBD1 as D (5 bases). Trimming left V 2 bases short and J 7 bases short, with 9 bases between. This CDR3 is 14 amino acids long. CDR1 MNHEY and CDR2 SVGAGI come from the germline V gene. This CDR3 is CASSYGGVNSPLHF. CDR3 DNA sequence: TGTGCCAGCAGTTACGGAGGGGTGAATTCACCCCTCCACTTT.

V is TRBV27 and J is TRBJ2-1; 8 positions match TRBD2. CDR1 and CDR2 (germline): MNHEY, SMNVEV (reference sequence). The CDR3 is 15 residues long. V shed 3 bases and J 7 bases; nucleotides not matched to a gene: 8. The CDR3 DNA reads as TGTGCCAGCAGTTTCCCCCGGGGGGGGGCAAATGAGCAGTTCTTC. Protein: CASSFPRGGANEQFF.

In this sample, this clone turned up once. This chain's CDR3 is CASSQGTGGFYEQYF. In DNA form, the CDR3 reads TGTGCCAGCAGTCAGGGGACGGGTGGCTTCTACGAGCAGTACTTC. This chain uses TRBV2 with TRBJ2-7; perhaps TRBD1 as D (6 bases). Trimming stripped 5 bases from V and 3 bases from J, with 17 bases between. The germline V gene has CDR1 SNHLY and CDR2 FYNNEI. The CDR3 has 15 residues.

The rearrangement uses TRBV6-5 and TRBJ1-2; TRBD1 might be the D (6 bases). The CDR3 has 14 amino acids. Trimming left V 5 bases short and J 8 bases short, with 18 bases between. Germline V CDR1 and CDR2: MNHEY, SVGAGI. In DNA, the CDR3 is TGTGCCAGCAGTCCCCCAGGGGCCCTCCAGGGCTACACCTTC. Translation gives CASSPPGALQGYTF.

The table lists this clone with a count of one. This chain uses TRBV15 with TRBJ2-7; the D is unclear. Germline V gene sequence: CDR1 LNHNV, CDR2 YYDKDF (reference sequence). The CDR3 contains 13 residues. The V and J ends lost 1 base and 2 bases respectively, with 6 bases between them. In nucleotides, the CDR3 is TGTGCCACCAGCAGAGGAGCCACCTACGAGCAGTACTTC. This encodes CATSRGATYEQYF.

The V gene is TRBV2, the J gene TRBJ2-1, with 8 bases matching TRBD1. After removal of 5 bases from V and 6 bases from J, the junction contained 3 bases not matched to a gene. Germline V gene sequence: CDR1 SNHLY, CDR2 FYNNEI. The CDR3 totals 13 residues. CDR3 sequence (DNA): TGTGCCAGCAGTTTAACAGGGGGCAATGAGCAGTTCTTC. It is translated as CASSLTGGNEQFF.

This chain uses TRBV10-3 with TRBJ1-2; no clear D gene. This CDR3 is 15 amino acids long. CDR1 and CDR2 (germline): ENHRY, SYGVKD. Trimming took off 0 bases at V and 4 bases at J, with 12 bases between the two ends. CDR3 bases: TGTGCCATCAGTGAGTCTTTGCGGCAATCCTATGGCTACACCTTC. The encoded protein is CAISESLRQSYGYTF.

This clone was seen just once. The chain joins TRBV29-1 to TRBJ2-3, with 13 bases matching TRBD2. The CDR3 length is 15 residues. J lost 1 base, V lost 5 bases, and 3 bases had no gene match. Germline V gene sequence: CDR1 SQVTM, CDR2 ANQGSEA. CDR3 bases: TGCAGCGTTTCCGGGACTAGCGGGGGCACAGATACGCAGTATTTT. As protein: CSVSGTSGGTDTQYF.

J is TRBJ2-7 and V is TRBV11-2; TRBD1 aligns across 9 bases. The CDR3 contains 18 residues. Looked up from germline, CDR1 is SGHAT and CDR2 is FQNNGV. With V trimmed by 3 bases and J by 3 bases, 15 bases remained unmatched. The CDR3: CASSFNPSGQGGVYEQYF. The CDR3 nucleotides are TGTGCCAGCAGCTTTAACCCTTCGGGACAGGGAGGGGTCTACGAGCAGTACTTC.

The chain employs TRBV28 and TRBJ1-2, with D unresolved. The CDR3 sequence is 12 residues long. The ends were cut back, 6 bases at V and 4 bases at J, with 9 bases in the middle. In germline, CDR1 is MDHEN, CDR2 SYDVKM. CDR3 loop: CASSSYTYGYTF. In DNA, the CDR3 is TGTGCCAGCAGCTCATACACCTATGGCTACACCTTC.

By proportion, this clone is medium-sized. The chain links TRBV2 to TRBJ2-1, with 11 bases lining up with TRBD2. CDR3 size: 15 residues. The germline V gene encodes CDR1 SNHLY and CDR2 FYNNEI. V shed 7 bases and J 8 bases; nucleotides not matched to a gene: 10. The CDR3 coding sequence is TGTGCCAGCACCCCGACTAGCGGGATTCCCGATGAGCAGTTCTTC. This sequence encodes CASTPTSGIPDEQFF.

J is TRBJ2-7 and V is TRBV4-3, with 12 bases that match TRBD1. Germline assignment: CDR1 LGHNA and CDR2 YSLEER. Trimming cost V 4 bases and J 2 bases; bases outside gene matches: 3. The CDR3 is 15 amino acids. In DNA form, the CDR3 reads TGCGCCAGCAGCCCCGGGACAGGGGGCCCCTACGAGCAGTACTTC. Translation gives CASSPGTGGPYEQYF.

The chain combines TRBV5-1 with TRBJ1-2, with no clear D. Trimming left V 0 bases short and J 4 bases short, with 13 bases between. Germline CDR1 reads SGHRS; CDR2 reads YFSETQ. The CDR3 is made up of 15 amino acids. CDR3 sequence reads: CASSLVLGEGYGYTF. The DNA for the CDR3 is TGCGCCAGCAGCTTGGTACTCGGGGAGGGCTATGGCTACACCTTC.

The chain couples TRBV7-2 to TRBJ2-5, with no clear D. Trimming removed 2 bases at V and 3 bases at J, with 10 bases between. This CDR3 is 14 amino acids long. The germline V gene has CDR1 SGHTA and CDR2 FQGNSA. Here the CDR3 reads CASSLMAAKETQYF. Here the CDR3 DNA reads TGTGCCAGCAGCTTAATGGCGGCTAAAGAGACCCAGTACTTC.